Shown below are 18 T cell receptor beta chains from a single sample sequenced in a study of a mutant IDH1 vaccine in newly diagnosed glioma (dated by TCRdb to the early 2020s). This specimen's time point label, interpreted: week 35, safety follow-up. Every vaccine dose consisted of 300 ug of a 20-mer mutant IDH1 peptide in Montanide, administered subcutaneously together with topical imiquimod. Receptor libraries were prepared by the immunoSEQ multiplex PCR assay. Not all clones reach the TCRdb copy of this immuneACCESS table, which keeps in-frame sequences only. Checked studies attribute under half of the gap to unresolved V genes and leave the rest unexplained. This sample comprises more than 25,000 clones, roughly 80% of them detected only once. Roughly 9.3% of the sample rests with the top ten. The antigens for these receptors are not known. The material was PBMCs, obtained from a glioma patient whose treatment included an IDH1 peptide vaccine. All receptors come from a woman in her twenties or thirties with glioma. Some clones in this sample may be carry-over from other donors' samples.

The V and J genes are TRBV28 and TRBJ2-4; no reliable D call. The CDR3 length is 14 residues. Germline CDR1 reads MDHEN; CDR2 reads SYDVKM. Trimming stripped 6 bases from V and 9 bases from J, with 18 bases between. The CDR3 is CASRHPSLHGIQYF. The CDR3 coding sequence is TGTGCCAGCAGGCACCCGAGCCTACACGGCATTCAGTACTTC.

This clone showed up just a few times. The J gene is TRBJ2-2, the V gene TRBV6-5; 10 positions agree with TRBD2. The CDR3 extends over 14 amino acids. Trimming cost V 9 bases and J 7 bases; bases outside gene matches: 8. The germline V gene has CDR1 MNHEY and CDR2 SVGAGI. The CDR3 protein is CARPSGSSGGELFF. CDR3 sequence (DNA): TGTGCCAGGCCTAGCGGGAGTTCAGGCGGGGAGCTGTTTTTT.

This clone was seen a handful of times. The J gene is TRBJ1-1, the V gene TRBV2, with TRBD1 identical over 9 bases. The CDR3 spans 17 residues. Germline assignment: CDR1 SNHLY and CDR2 FYNNEI. V trimming: 1 base; J trimming: 0 bases; junction bases outside the gene matches: 6. The CDR3 sequence is CASSEEQGASLNTEAFF. Written as DNA, the CDR3 is TGTGCCAGCAGTGAAGAACAGGGGGCTTCTTTGAACACTGAAGCTTTCTTT.

This chain joins TRBV7-9 and TRBJ2-1; D is unclear. This CDR3 has 16 amino acids. With 5 bases removed from V and 4 bases from J, the gap between germline ends came to 18 bases. Germline CDR1 is SEHNR and CDR2 is FQNEAQ (reference sequence). Here the CDR3 reads CASSPPIETVYNEQFF. CDR3 coding DNA: TGTGCCAGCAGCCCACCTATTGAGACTGTTTACAATGAGCAGTTCTTC.

The chain joins TRBV10-3 to TRBJ2-7, with TRBD1 matching 8 bases. V was pared by 0 bases and J by 4 bases, with 5 bases of the junction left unmatched. The germline CDR1 and CDR2 sequences are ENHRY and SYGVKD. The CDR3 is 15 amino acids. The CDR3 protein is CAISESVTGVYEQYF. DNA of the CDR3: TGTGCCATCAGTGAGTCCGTGACAGGGGTATACGAGCAGTACTTC.

The chain carries TRBV5-6 and TRBJ2-1; TRBD2 aligns across 8 bases. Trimming at V came to 2 bases and at J to 8 bases, leaving 6 bases not matched to a gene. The CDR3 has 14 amino acids. Germline V gene lookup returns CDR1 SGHDT and CDR2 YYEEEE. CDR3 residues: CASSFNWREDEQFF. CDR3 nucleotide sequence: TGTGCCAGCAGCTTTAACTGGCGGGAGGATGAGCAGTTCTTC. Combining the CDR3 with reference TRBV5-6 and TRBJ2-1 gives the whole variable domain DAGVTQSPTHLIKTRGQQVTLRCSPKSGHDTVSWYQQALGQGPQFIFQYYEEEERQRGNFPDRFSGHQFPNYSSELNVNALLLGDSALYLCASSFNWREDEQFFGPGTRLTVL.

The chain is built from TRBV10-3 and TRBJ1-2; no definite D call. In germline, CDR1 is ENHRY, CDR2 SYGVKD. The CDR3 covers 17 residues. With 0 bases removed from V and 1 base from J, the gap between germline ends came to 15 bases. The CDR3 DNA reads TGTGCCATCAGTGAGTCGAGAGGCGGCCTGAGTAACTATGGCTACACCTTC. This sequence encodes CAISESRGGLSNYGYTF.

The V call is TRBV27, the J call TRBJ2-6; 7 positions agree with TRBD1. The ends lost 5 bases at V and 0 bases at J; junction bases unmatched: 13. There are 19 residues in the CDR3. Germline V CDR1 and CDR2: MNHEY, SMNVEV (reference sequence). CDR3 amino acids: CASSGRDSLLLSGANVLTF. The CDR3 DNA reads TGTGCCAGCAGTGGAAGGGACAGTCTTTTGCTCTCTGGGGCCAACGTCCTGACTTTC.

This chain joins TRBV6-5 and TRBJ2-3; 9 bases map to TRBD2. CDR1 and CDR2 (germline): MNHEY, SVGAGI. The trim removed 10 bases at V and 5 bases at J, leaving 10 bases unmatched. The CDR3 length is 14 residues. CDR3 nucleotides: TGTGCCACCAAAACTAGCGGGTGGGAAGATACGCAGTATTTT. Translation: CATKTSGWEDTQYF.

There are a few counts of this clone. The chain is built from TRBV7-6 and TRBJ2-2; no clear D gene. Germline V CDR1 and CDR2: SGHVS, FNYEAQ. With 4 bases removed from V and 2 bases from J, the gap between germline ends came to 11 bases. The CDR3 runs to 15 residues. The CDR3 is CASSSPRHNTGELFF. The CDR3 nucleotides are TGTGCCAGCAGCTCCCCCCGACACAACACCGGGGAGCTGTTTTTT.

The J gene is TRBJ2-7, the V gene TRBV2; 11 bases are a match to TRBD2. The CDR3 covers 15 residues. CDR1 is SNHLY, CDR2 FYNNEI, per germline. V lost 4 bases and J lost 5; bases outside the gene matches: 7. Written as DNA, the CDR3 is TGTGCCAGCAGTGGGGGTAGCGGGAGGGAGAACGAGCAGTACTTC. Translating gives CASSGGSGRENEQYF.

V gene TRBV15 combines with J gene TRBJ1-4, with 11 bases that match TRBD1. The CDR3 loop spans 16 amino acids. V dropped 3 bases and J dropped 7; count of bases not matched to a gene: 7. Per germline, CDR1 LNHNV and CDR2 YYDKDF (reference sequence). Here the CDR3 reads CATSRATGTGGEKLFF. In DNA, the CDR3 is TGTGCCACCAGCAGGGCGACCGGGACAGGGGGTGAAAAACTGTTTTTT.

This clone was seen more than once but under ten times. The chain uses TRBV10-3 and TRBJ2-3, with D perhaps TRBD1 (5 bases). The germline V gene has CDR1 ENHRY and CDR2 SYGVKD. CDR3 length equals 13 residues. Trimming shortened V by 0 bases and J by 8 bases, and 9 bases separated the two germline ends. CDR3 protein: CAISESGAVTQYF. The CDR3 bases are TGTGCCATCAGTGAGTCTGGGGCCGTTACGCAGTATTTT.

This clone was observed a single time. The V call is TRBV30, the J call TRBJ2-1; D could derive from TRBD1 or TRBD2 (6 bases each). Per germline, CDR1 GTSNPN and CDR2 SVGIG (reference sequence). The CDR3 length is 12 residues. The germline V and J ends were trimmed by 0 bases and 12 bases, with 12 bases remaining between them. CDR3 sequence (DNA): TGTGCCTGGAGTGTAGCCAGGGGAGGGCAGTTCTTC. Its protein product is CAWSVARGGQFF. The whole variable domain, filled in from reference TRBV30 and TRBJ2-1, reads SQTIHQWPATLVQPVGSPLSLECTVEGTSNPNLYWYRQAAGRGLQLLFYSVGIGQISSEVPQNLSASRPQDRQFILSSKKLLLSDSGFYLCAWSVARGGQFFGPGTRLTVL.

The chain is built from TRBV21-1 and TRBJ1-5; the tabulated D call, TRBD1, remains unverified against the DNA. TRBV21-1 is a pseudogene. The CDR3 is 13 amino acids. The CDR3 DNA sequence: TGTGCCAGCAGCAACGCAGTTTATCAGCCCCAGCATTTT. This encodes CASSNAVYQPQHF.

V gene TRBV7-8 combines with J gene TRBJ1-2; no firm D call. The CDR3 is 13 residues long. Germline-derived CDR1 and CDR2 are SGHVS and FQNEAQ. V lost 8 bases and J 2 bases, leaving 12 bases between the germline ends. The CDR3 loop reads CASRPDQNYGYTF. The CDR3 DNA sequence: TGTGCCAGCCGTCCAGATCAAAACTATGGCTACACCTTC. The full variable domain, in which reference TRBV7-8 and TRBJ1-2 provide the parts outside the CDR3, is GAGVSQSPRYKVAKRGQDVALRCDPISGHVSLFWYQQALGQGPEFLTYFQNEAQLDKSGLPSDRFFAERPEGSVSTLKIQRTQQEDSAVYLCASRPDQNYGYTFGSGTRLTVV.

Only a few counts were recorded for this clone. The V gene is TRBV6-1, the J gene TRBJ2-4; 7 positions match TRBD2. The CDR3 covers 14 residues. The trim removed 8 bases at V and 16 bases at J, leaving 20 bases unmatched. Per the germline V gene, CDR1 is MNHNS and CDR2 is SASEGT. The CDR3: CASSTHRKGGHLYF. CDR3 sequence (DNA): TGTGCCAGCTCGACCCACAGGAAGGGAGGGCATCTCTACTTC.

The chain couples TRBV5-5 to TRBJ1-5; D remains unclear. This CDR3 is built from 15 residues. V was trimmed by 1 base and J by 0 bases, leaving 8 bases between them. Looked up from germline, CDR1 is SGHKS and CDR2 is YYEKEE (reference sequence). In DNA form, the CDR3 reads TGTGCCAGCAGCTTGAGAGACCATAGCAATCAGCCCCAGCATTTT. This codes for CASSLRDHSNQPQHF.